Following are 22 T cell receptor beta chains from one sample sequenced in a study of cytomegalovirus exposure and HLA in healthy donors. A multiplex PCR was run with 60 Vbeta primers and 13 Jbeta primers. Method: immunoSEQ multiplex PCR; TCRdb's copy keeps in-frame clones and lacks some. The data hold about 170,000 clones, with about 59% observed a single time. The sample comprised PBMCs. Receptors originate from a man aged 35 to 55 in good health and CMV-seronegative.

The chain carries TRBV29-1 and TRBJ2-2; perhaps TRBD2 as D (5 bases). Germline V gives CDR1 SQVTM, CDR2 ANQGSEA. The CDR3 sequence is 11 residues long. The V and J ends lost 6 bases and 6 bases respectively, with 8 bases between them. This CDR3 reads CSVARAGELFF. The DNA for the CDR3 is TGCAGCGTGGCGAGGGCCGGGGAGCTGTTTTTT.

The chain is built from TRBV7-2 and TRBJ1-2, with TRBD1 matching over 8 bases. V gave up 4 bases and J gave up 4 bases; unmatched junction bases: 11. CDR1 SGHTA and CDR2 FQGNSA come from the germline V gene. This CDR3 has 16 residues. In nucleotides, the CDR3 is TGTGCCAGCAGCTCCAACCTAGGACAGGGACTCTATGGCTACACCTTC. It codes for CASSSNLGQGLYGYTF.

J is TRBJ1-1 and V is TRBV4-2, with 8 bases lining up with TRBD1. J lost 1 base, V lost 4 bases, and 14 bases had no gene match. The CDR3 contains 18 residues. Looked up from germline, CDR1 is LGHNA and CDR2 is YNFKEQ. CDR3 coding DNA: TGTGCCAGCAGCCTCTGGGAGGCAACAGGGGGTAGGAACACTGAAGCTTTCTTT. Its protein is CASSLWEATGGRNTEAFF.

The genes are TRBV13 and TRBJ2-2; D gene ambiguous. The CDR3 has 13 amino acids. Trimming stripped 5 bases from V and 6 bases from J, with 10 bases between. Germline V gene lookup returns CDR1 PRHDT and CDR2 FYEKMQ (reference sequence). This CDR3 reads CASSAHGPGELFF. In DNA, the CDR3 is TGTGCCAGCAGCGCCCACGGTCCCGGGGAGCTGTTTTTT.

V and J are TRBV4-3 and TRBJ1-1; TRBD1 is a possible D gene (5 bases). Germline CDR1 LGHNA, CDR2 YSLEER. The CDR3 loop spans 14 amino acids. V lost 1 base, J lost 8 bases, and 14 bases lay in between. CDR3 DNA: TGCGCCAGCAGCCAAGCTCTGGGGGGGATGGAAGCTTTCTTT. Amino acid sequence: CASSQALGGMEAFF.

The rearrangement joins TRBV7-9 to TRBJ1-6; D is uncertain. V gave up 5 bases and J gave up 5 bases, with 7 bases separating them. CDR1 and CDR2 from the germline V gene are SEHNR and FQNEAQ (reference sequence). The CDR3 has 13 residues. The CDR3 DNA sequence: TGTGCCAGCAGCCGAGAGCATAATTCACCCCTCCACTTT. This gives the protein CASSREHNSPLHF.

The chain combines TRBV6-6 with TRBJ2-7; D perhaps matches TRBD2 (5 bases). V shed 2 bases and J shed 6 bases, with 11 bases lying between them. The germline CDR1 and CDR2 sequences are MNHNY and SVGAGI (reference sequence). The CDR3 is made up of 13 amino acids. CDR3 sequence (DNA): TGTGCCAGCAGTTACGAACTAGAGGGCGAGCAGTACTTC. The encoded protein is CASSYELEGEQYF.

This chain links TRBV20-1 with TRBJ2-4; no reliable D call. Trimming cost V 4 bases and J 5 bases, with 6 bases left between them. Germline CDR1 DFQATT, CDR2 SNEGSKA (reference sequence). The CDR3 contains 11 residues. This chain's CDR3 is CSATLQNIQYF. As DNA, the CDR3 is TGCAGTGCTACCCTCCAAAACATTCAGTACTTC.

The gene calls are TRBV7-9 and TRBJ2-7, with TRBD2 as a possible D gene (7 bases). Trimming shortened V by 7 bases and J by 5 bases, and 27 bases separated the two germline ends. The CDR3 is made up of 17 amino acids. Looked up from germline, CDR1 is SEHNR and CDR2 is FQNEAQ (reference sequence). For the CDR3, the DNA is TGTGCCAGCACCCGGGGGGCTAGCGGAGCCAATCTCCACGAGCAGTACTTC. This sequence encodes CASTRGASGANLHEQYF.

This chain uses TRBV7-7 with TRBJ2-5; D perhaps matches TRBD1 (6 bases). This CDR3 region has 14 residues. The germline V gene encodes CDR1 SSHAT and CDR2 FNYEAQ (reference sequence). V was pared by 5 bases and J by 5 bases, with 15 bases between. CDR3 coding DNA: TGTGCCAGCAGCCCCAATTCGAGGGGGGAGACCCAGTACTTC. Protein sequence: CASSPNSRGETQYF. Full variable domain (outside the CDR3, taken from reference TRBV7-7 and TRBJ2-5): GAGVSQSPRYKVTKRGQDVTLRCDPISSHATLYWYQQALGQGPEFLTYFNYEAQPDKSGLPSDRFSAERPEGSISTLTIQRTEQRDSAMYRCASSPNSRGETQYFGPGTRLLVL.

CDR3 sequence: CAWSAGDRAETQYF. DNA of the CDR3: TGTGCCTGGAGTGCAGGGGACAGGGCAGAGACCCAGTACTTC. The chain recombines TRBV30 with TRBJ2-5; TRBD1 matches 9 bases. Germline CDR1 reads GTSNPN; CDR2 reads SVGIG (reference sequence). V trimming: 1 base; J trimming: 4 bases; junction bases outside the gene matches: 4. The CDR3 runs 14 residues. The whole variable domain, filled in from reference TRBV30 and TRBJ2-5, reads SQTIHQWPATLVQPVGSPLSLECTVEGTSNPNLYWYRQAAGRGLQLLFYSVGIGQISSEVPQNLSASRPQDRQFILSSKKLLLSDSGFYLCAWSAGDRAETQYFGPGTRLLVL.

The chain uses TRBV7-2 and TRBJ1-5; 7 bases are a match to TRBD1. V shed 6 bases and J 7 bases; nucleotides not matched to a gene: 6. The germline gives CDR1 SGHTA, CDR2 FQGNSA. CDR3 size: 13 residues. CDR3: CASSLRGAQPQHF. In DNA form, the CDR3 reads TGTGCCAGCAGTCTCAGGGGGGCACAGCCCCAGCATTTT.

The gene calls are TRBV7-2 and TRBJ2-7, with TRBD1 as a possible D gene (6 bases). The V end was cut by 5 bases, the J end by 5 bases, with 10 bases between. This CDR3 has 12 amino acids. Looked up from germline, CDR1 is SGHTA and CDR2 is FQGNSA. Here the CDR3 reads CASSPNRDEQYF. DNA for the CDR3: TGTGCCAGCAGCCCAAACAGGGACGAGCAGTACTTC.

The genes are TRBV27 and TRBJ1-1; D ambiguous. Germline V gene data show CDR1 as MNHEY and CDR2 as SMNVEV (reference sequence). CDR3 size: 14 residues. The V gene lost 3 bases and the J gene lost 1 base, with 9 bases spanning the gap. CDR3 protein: CASSLHSKNTEAFF. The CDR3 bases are TGTGCCAGCAGTTTGCACAGTAAGAACACTGAAGCTTTCTTT.

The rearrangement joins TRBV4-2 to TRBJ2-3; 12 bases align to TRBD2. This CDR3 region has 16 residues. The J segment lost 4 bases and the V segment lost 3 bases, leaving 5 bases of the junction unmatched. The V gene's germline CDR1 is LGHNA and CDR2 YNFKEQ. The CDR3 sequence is CASSQGPSGGADTQYF. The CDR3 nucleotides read TGTGCCAGCAGCCAGGGGCCTAGCGGGGGGGCAGATACGCAGTATTTT.

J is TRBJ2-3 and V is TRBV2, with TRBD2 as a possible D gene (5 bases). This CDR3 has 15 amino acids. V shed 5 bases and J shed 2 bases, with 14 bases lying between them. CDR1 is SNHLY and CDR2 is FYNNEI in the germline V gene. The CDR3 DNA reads TGTGCCAGCAGTCTTCCGGGATCCTCCACAGATACGCAGTATTTT. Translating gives CASSLPGSSTDTQYF.

The CDR3 region has the DNA TGTGCCAGCAGCTTAGTGGCGGGACAGGACAATGAGCAGTTCTTC. Translated, it gives CASSLVAGQDNEQFF. This chain joins TRBV11-3 and TRBJ2-1; 8 bases are shared with TRBD1. The CDR3 runs to 15 residues. CDR1 is SGHNT, CDR2 YENEEA, per germline. V dropped 1 base and J dropped 5; count of bases not matched to a gene: 4. Using reference TRBV11-3 and TRBJ2-1 for the parts outside the CDR3, the full variable domain is EAGVVQSPRYKIIEKKQPVAFWCNPISGHNTLYWYLQNLGQGPELLIRYENEEAVDDSQLPKDRFSAERLKGVDSTLKIQPAELGDSAVYLCASSLVAGQDNEQFFGPGTRLTVL.

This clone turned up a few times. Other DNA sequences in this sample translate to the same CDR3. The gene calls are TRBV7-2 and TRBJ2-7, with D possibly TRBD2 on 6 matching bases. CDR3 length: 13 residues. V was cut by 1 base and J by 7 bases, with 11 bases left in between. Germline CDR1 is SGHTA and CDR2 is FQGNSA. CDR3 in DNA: TGTGCCAGCAGCTTAGGGAGGGGAAGGGAGCAGTACTTC. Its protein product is CASSLGRGREQYF.

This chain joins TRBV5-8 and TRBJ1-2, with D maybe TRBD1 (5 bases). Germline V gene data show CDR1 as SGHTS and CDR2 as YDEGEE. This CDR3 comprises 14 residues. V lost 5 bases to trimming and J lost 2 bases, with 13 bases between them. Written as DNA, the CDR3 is TGTGCCAGCAGACCTCAAACAGGAAACTATGGCTACACCTTC. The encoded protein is CASRPQTGNYGYTF.

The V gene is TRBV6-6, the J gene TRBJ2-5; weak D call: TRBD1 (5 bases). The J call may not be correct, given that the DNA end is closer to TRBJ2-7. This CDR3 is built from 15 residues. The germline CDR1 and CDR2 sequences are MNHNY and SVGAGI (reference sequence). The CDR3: CASSYSVGRDYEQYF. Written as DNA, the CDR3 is TGTGCCAGCAGTTACTCGGTCGGCAGGGACTACGAGCAGTACTTC.

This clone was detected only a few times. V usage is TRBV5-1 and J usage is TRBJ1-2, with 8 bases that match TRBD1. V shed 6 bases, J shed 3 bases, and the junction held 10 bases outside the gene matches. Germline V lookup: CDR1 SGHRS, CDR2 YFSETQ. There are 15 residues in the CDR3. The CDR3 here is CASKISGGRYYGYTF. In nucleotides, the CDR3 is TGCGCCAGCAAAATTTCAGGGGGCCGCTACTATGGCTACACCTTC.

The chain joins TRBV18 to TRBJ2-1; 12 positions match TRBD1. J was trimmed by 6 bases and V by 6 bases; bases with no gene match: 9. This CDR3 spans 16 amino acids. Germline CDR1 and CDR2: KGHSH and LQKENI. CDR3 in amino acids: CASSDTGQGAFNEQFF. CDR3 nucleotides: TGTGCCAGCTCGGACACGGGACAGGGGGCGTTCAATGAGCAGTTCTTC.